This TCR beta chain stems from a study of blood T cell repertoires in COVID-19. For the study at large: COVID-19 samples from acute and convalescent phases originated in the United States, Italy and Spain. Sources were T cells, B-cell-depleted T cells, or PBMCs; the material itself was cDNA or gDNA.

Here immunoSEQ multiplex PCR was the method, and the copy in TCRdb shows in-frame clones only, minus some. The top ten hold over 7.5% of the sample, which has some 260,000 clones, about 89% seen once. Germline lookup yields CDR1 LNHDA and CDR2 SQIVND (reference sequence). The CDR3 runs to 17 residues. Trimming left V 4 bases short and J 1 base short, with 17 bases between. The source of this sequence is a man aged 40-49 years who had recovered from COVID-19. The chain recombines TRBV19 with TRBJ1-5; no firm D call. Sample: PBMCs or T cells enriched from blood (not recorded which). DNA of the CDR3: TGTGCCAGTAGTAGAAGGCCAGCCAAGAGGAGCAATCAGCCCCAGCATTTT. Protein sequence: CASSRRPAKRSNQPQHF.